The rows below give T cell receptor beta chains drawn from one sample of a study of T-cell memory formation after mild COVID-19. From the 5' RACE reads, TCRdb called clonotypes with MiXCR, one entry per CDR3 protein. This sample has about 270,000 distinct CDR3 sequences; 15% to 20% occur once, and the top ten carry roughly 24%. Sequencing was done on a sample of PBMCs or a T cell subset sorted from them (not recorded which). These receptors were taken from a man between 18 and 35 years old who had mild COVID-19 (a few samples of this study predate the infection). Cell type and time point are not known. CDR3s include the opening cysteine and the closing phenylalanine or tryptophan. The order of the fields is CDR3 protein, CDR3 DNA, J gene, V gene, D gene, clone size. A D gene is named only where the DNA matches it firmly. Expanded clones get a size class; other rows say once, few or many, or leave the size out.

CDR3: CAIRIDRTNTEAFF
DNA: TGTGCCATCAGGATTGACAGGACAAACACTGAAGCTTTCTTT
J: TRBJ1-1
V: TRBV10-3
D: NA
size: many

CDR3: CASSPDRGEQFF
DNA: TGCGCCAGCAGCCCCGACAGGGGAGAGCAGTTCTTC
J: TRBJ2-1
V: TRBV5-1
D: TRBD1
size: few

CDR3: CASSVRGSNQPQHF
DNA: TGTGCCAGCAGCGTGAGGGGATCCAATCAGCCCCAGCATTTT
J: TRBJ1-5
V: TRBV6-2/TRBV6-3
D: NA
size: few

CDR3: CASIPPTGFSGEAFF
DNA: TGTGCCAGCATCCCCCCGACAGGGTTTTCGGGTGAAGCTTTCTTT
J: TRBJ1-1
V: TRBV6-5
D: TRBD1
size: NA

CDR3: CASSPAGQDTYEQYF
DNA: TGTGCCAGCTCACCAGCGGGACAGGACACCTACGAGCAGTACTTC
J: TRBJ2-7
V: TRBV18
D: TRBD1
size: few

CDR3: CASSLALGGQYGYTF
DNA: TGCGCCAGCAGCTTGGCTCTTGGGGGTCAATATGGCTACACCTTC
J: TRBJ1-2
V: TRBV5-1
D: NA
size: few

CDR3: CSARRRAGELFF
DNA: TGCAGTGCGAGGCGGAGAGCCGGGGAGCTGTTTTTT
J: TRBJ2-2
V: TRBV20-1
D: NA
size: few

CDR3: CASSQGRSLGAFF
DNA: TGCGCCAGCAGCCAAGGACGGTCACTAGGAGCTTTCTTT
J: TRBJ1-1
V: TRBV4-1
D: NA
size: few

CDR3: CASITWGQLNTGELFF
DNA: TGTGCCAGCATCACCTGGGGACAGCTGAACACCGGGGAGCTGTTTTTT
J: TRBJ2-2
V: TRBV7-2
D: TRBD1
size: few

CDR3: CASTVGAAYEQYF
DNA: TGTGCCAGCACTGTAGGGGCCGCCTACGAGCAGTACTTC
J: TRBJ2-7
V: TRBV6-2/TRBV6-3
D: NA
size: NA

CDR3: CASKGQSVYEQYF
DNA: TGTGCCAGCAAGGGACAGTCCGTCTACGAGCAGTACTTC
J: TRBJ2-7
V: TRBV6-5
D: TRBD1
size: NA

CDR3: CASSLASSMNTEAFF
DNA: TGCGCCAGCAGCCTCGCTAGCAGCATGAACACTGAAGCTTTCTTT
J: TRBJ1-1
V: TRBV5-1
D: NA
size: NA

CDR3: CASSQRGQGTYEQYF
DNA: TGCGCCAGCAGCCAAAGGGGACAGGGGACCTACGAGCAGTACTTC
J: TRBJ2-7
V: TRBV4-1
D: TRBD1
size: many

CDR3: CASSGPGGDNQPQHF
DNA: TGTGCCAGCAGTGGACCTGGGGGGGATAATCAGCCCCAGCATTTT
J: TRBJ1-5
V: TRBV25-1
D: NA
size: NA

CDR3: CATSRDAGGYNEQFF
DNA: TGTGCCACCAGCAGAGATGCGGGGGGGTACAATGAGCAGTTCTTC
J: TRBJ2-1
V: TRBV15
D: TRBD2
size: NA

CDR3: CASTTGSTEAFF
DNA: TGTGCCAGCACCACGGGGAGCACTGAAGCTTTCTTT
J: TRBJ1-1
V: TRBV6-2/TRBV6-3
D: NA
size: NA

CDR3: CASSYSSRREAFF
DNA: TGTGCCAGCAGTTACTCGAGCCGGAGAGAAGCTTTCTTT
J: TRBJ1-1
V: TRBV6-5
D: NA
size: NA

CDR3: CASSGRTAIRTQYF
DNA: TGTGCCAGTAGTGGCCGGACAGCTATTCGAACCCAGTACTTC
J: TRBJ2-5
V: TRBV19
D: NA
size: few

CDR3: CATSYSGGGETQYF
DNA: TGTGCCACCAGTTATAGCGGGGGAGGGGAGACCCAGTACTTC
J: TRBJ2-5
V: TRBV24-1
D: TRBD2
size: NA

CDR3: CASSLLTRYTEAFF
DNA: TGTGCCAGCAGTTTACTTACACGATACACTGAAGCTTTCTTT
J: TRBJ1-1
V: TRBV28
D: NA
size: NA

CDR3: CSAPPPAGGTDTQYF
DNA: TGCAGTGCCCCACCCCCAGCGGGGGGAACAGATACGCAGTATTTT
J: TRBJ2-3
V: TRBV20-1
D: TRBD2
size: NA

CDR3: CASSDGQGGADTQYF
DNA: TGTGCCAGCAGTGATGGCCAAGGGGGAGCAGATACGCAGTATTTT
J: TRBJ2-3
V: TRBV6-4
D: NA
size: NA

CDR3: CASSSGRVGYGYTF
DNA: TGTGCCAGCAGCAGTGGTCGGGTGGGCTATGGCTACACCTTC
J: TRBJ1-2
V: TRBV6-5
D: NA
size: NA

CDR3: CASSPQGGIKAFF
DNA: TGTGCCAGCAGCCCGCAGGGGGGGATTAAAGCTTTCTTT
J: TRBJ1-1
V: TRBV7-9
D: TRBD1
size: NA

CDR3: CASSPGTATFNQPQHF
DNA: TGTGCCAGCAGCCCTGGGACAGCTACCTTCAATCAGCCCCAGCATTTT
J: TRBJ1-5
V: TRBV6-1
D: TRBD1
size: few

CDR3: CASGSSYRTDTQYF
DNA: TGCGCCAGCGGCTCCTCCTATAGAACAGATACGCAGTATTTT
J: TRBJ2-3
V: TRBV10-2
D: NA
size: many

CDR3: CASSLDDSYGYTF
DNA: TGTGCCAGCAGCTTAGATGACAGTTATGGCTACACCTTC
J: TRBJ1-2
V: TRBV7-9
D: NA
size: NA

CDR3: CASSLYGVDGYTF
DNA: TGTGCCAGCAGCTTATATGGGGTCGATGGCTACACCTTC
J: TRBJ1-2
V: TRBV11-2
D: NA
size: many

CDR3: CASSQITGDREQFF
DNA: TGTGCCAGCAGCCAGATAACCGGGGATCGTGAGCAGTTCTTC
J: TRBJ2-1
V: TRBV14
D: NA
size: NA

CDR3: CASSWGNNQPQHF
DNA: TGTGCCAGCAGTTGGGGGAACAATCAGCCCCAGCATTTT
J: TRBJ1-5
V: TRBV12-3/TRBV12-4
D: NA
size: few

CDR3: CASRGTGVTGELFF
DNA: TGTGCCAGCAGAGGGACAGGGGTTACCGGGGAGCTGTTTTTT
J: TRBJ2-2
V: TRBV6-5
D: TRBD1
size: many

CDR3: CASSFRGPRDGYTF
DNA: TGTGCCAGCAGTTTCCGGGGCCCGAGGGATGGCTACACCTTC
J: TRBJ1-2
V: TRBV6-5
D: NA
size: few

CDR3: CASSLRRVETEAFF
DNA: TGCGCCAGCAGCTTGAGGCGTGTCGAGACAGAAGCTTTCTTT
J: TRBJ1-1
V: TRBV5-1
D: NA
size: NA

CDR3: CASSTLGTTDTQYF
DNA: TGTGCCAGCAGCACCCTAGGCACGACTGATACGCAGTATTTT
J: TRBJ2-3
V: TRBV7-2
D: NA
size: NA

CDR3: CASYTGTGVGAFF
DNA: TGTGCCAGCTATACCGGGACAGGGGTCGGAGCTTTCTTT
J: TRBJ1-1
V: TRBV19
D: TRBD1
size: few

CDR3: CASSLLPVNTEAFF
DNA: TGTGCCAGCAGTCTTCTCCCCGTGAACACTGAAGCTTTCTTT
J: TRBJ1-1
V: TRBV6-1
D: NA
size: few

CDR3: CASSLASYQETQYF
DNA: TGTGCCAGCAGTTTAGCCTCGTACCAAGAGACCCAGTACTTC
J: TRBJ2-5
V: TRBV12-3/TRBV12-4
D: NA
size: many

CDR3: CASSGGTAGRGTDTQYF
DNA: TGTGCCAGCAGCGGTGGGACGGCGGGGCGAGGCACAGATACGCAGTATTTT
J: TRBJ2-3
V: TRBV9
D: NA
size: NA

CDR3: CASSGGQALSGYTF
DNA: TGCGCCAGCAGCGGCGGACAGGCTCTATCGGGCTACACCTTC
J: TRBJ1-2
V: TRBV5-1
D: TRBD1
size: NA

CDR3: CASSLDRDGYEQYF
DNA: TGTGCCAGCAGCTTAGATCGTGACGGCTACGAGCAGTACTTC
J: TRBJ2-7
V: TRBV11-2
D: NA
size: NA

CDR3: CASSFSPTQYF
DNA: TGTGCCAGCAGTTTCTCCCCGACCCAGTACTTC
J: TRBJ2-5
V: TRBV12-3/TRBV12-4
D: NA
size: few

CDR3: CASSPGQGIDNEQFF
DNA: TGTGCCAGCAGCCCTGGACAGGGGATCGACAATGAGCAGTTCTTC
J: TRBJ2-1
V: TRBV3-1
D: TRBD1
size: NA

CDR3: CASSSLWRGPADTQYF
DNA: TGTGCCAGCAGCTCCCTTTGGCGGGGGCCCGCAGATACGCAGTATTTT
J: TRBJ2-3
V: TRBV5-5
D: NA
size: few